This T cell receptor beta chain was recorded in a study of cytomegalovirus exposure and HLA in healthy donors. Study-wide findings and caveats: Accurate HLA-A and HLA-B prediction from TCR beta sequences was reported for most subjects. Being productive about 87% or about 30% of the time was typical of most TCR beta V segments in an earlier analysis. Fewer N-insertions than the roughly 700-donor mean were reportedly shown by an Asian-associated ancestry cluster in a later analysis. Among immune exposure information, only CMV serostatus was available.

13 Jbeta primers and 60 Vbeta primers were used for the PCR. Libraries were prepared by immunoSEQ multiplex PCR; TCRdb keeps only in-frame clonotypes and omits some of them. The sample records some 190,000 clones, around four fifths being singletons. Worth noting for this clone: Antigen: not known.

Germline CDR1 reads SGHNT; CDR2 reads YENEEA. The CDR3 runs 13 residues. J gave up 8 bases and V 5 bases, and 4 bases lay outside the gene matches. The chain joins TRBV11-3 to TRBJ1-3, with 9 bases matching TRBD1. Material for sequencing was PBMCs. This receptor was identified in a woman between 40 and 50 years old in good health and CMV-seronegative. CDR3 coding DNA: TGTGCCAGCAGCCCGGACAGGGGAGACACCATATATTTT. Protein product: CASSPDRGDTIYF.